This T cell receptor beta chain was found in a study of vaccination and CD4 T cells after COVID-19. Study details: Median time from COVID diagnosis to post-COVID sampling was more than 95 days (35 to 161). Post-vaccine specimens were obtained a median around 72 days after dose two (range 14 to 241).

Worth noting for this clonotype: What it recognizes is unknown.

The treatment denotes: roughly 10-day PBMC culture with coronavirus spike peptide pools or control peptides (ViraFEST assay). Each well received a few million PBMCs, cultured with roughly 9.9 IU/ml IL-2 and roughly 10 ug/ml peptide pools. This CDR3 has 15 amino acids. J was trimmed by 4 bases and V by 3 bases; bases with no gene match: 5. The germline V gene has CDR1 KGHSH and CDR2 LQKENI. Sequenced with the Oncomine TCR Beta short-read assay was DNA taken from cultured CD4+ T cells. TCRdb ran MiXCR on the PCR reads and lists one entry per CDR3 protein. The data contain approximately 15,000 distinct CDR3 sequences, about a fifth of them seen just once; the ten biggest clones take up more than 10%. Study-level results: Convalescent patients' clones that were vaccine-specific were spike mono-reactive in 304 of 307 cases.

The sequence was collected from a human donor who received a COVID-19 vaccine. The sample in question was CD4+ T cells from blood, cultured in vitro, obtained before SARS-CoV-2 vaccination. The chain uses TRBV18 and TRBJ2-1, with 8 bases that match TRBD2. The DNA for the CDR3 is TGTGCCAGCTCACCCCCGGGACTAGGGTACAATGAGCAGTTCTTC. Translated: CASSPPGLGYNEQFF. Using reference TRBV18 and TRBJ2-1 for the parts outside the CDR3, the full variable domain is NAGVMQNPRHLVRRRGQEARLRCSPMKGHSHVYWYRQLPEEGLKFMVYLQKENIIDESGMPKERFSAEFPKEGPSILRIQQVVRGDSAAYFCASSPPGLGYNEQFFGPGTRLTVL.